This record looks at one TCR beta chain sequence and its context. Its antigen has not been determined. The record has no base qualities; no much larger clone is one base away. This record belongs to a study of T cells after yellow fever vaccination (dated by TCRdb to between 2018 and 2020). Regarding the study in general: Libraries from fractions with low cell numbers were prepared with the SMART-Seq v4 Ultra Low Input RNA kit. To track T-cell clones before and after primary and booster YFV17D yellow fever vaccination, bulk TCR alpha and beta repertoires were sequenced longitudinally. Two healthy male donors, one aged 18 to 30 and one aged 30 to 40 years, made up the cohort. Blood was collected at multiple timepoints before and after primary and secondary immunization, and bulk PBMC replicates and cell subsets were isolated. General findings and caveats noted by the study authors: Computational filtering was needed because FACS-sorted repertoires could contain abundant contaminating clonotypes from the bulk population. Only a couple of donors were included in the study, so the extent to which the findings can be generalized is limited. A small fraction of clonotypes showed up in both the CD4 and CD8 compartments, probably as a result of convergent recombination. The secondary T-cell response was found to be weaker but faster than the primary response, with a peak reached on day 5 rather than on day 15. After the booster, most clones that had expanded after primary vaccination were detected again (roughly 95% of CD4 and roughly 86% of CD8), suggesting broad maintenance of memory.

The treatment or condition label on this specimen signifies: live attenuated yellow fever vaccine strain. At each blood-draw timepoint, two biological replicates of bulk PBMCs were collected. PBMCs were isolated from peripheral blood using a standard Ficoll-Paque protocol. TriZol was used to extract RNA from bulk PBMCs, from CD4 and CD8 fractions, and from dextramer-positive and dextramer-negative fractions. TCR cDNA was made using 5'RACE template switching, a step that added a universal primer site and unique molecular identifiers. Priming of cDNA synthesis was performed from both the TCR alpha and TCR beta constant segments. Two PCR steps were used to amplify libraries, with sample barcodes and sequencing adapters being added in the second step. Sequencing of libraries was done on Illumina HiSeq 2500 (2x100 bp) or NovaSeq (2x150 bp). In the authors' own workflow: MIGEC was used to demultiplex reads and collapse the reads into UMI consensus sequences, and MiXCR was used for V(D)J alignment. Clonotypes responding to the vaccine were identified with edgeR on replicate PBMC samples, with the criteria of FDR below 0.01 and a log2 fold change above 5 up to day 15. CD4 or CD8 identity was assigned to each bulk clonotype according to whether the clonotype was present at higher abundance in the sequenced CD4 repertoire or the sequenced CD8 repertoire. TCRdb reworked the public reads: Q25 trimming with fastp, MiXCR clone assembly, productive beta chains retained. Every entry covers one CDR3 protein and lists the most common genes and DNA from its rows. The V and J calls reflect TCRdb's pipeline rather than the authors' work. In this sample the table shows about 580,000 distinct CDR3 sequences, around 17% of which occur a single time. Clones ranked in the top ten supply 15% to 20% of the sample.

Sequencing used PBMCs, obtained 5 to 6 days after the first yellow fever vaccination. The TCR sequence derives from a man aged 18 to 35 who received the YFV17D yellow fever vaccine.

The CDR3 loop reads CASSARGGLTGTDTQYF. In nucleotides, the sequence is TGTGCCAGCAGCGCGAGGGGGGGGCTGACGGGCACAGATACGCAGTATTTT. The chain uses TRBV9 and TRBJ2-3, with TRBD2 as a weak D call on 7 bases. Sequences SGDLS (CDR1) and YYNGEE (CDR2) are obtained from the germline V gene. The CDR3 contains 17 residues, cysteine and phenylalanine counted. The DNA shown is the 51-base CDR3, in frame from base 1. Deletion took 3 bases off V and 1 base off J, with a span of 18 bases between the germline ends. This CDR3, with the reference TRBV9 and TRBJ2-3 proteins standing in past its ends, gives the full variable domain DSGVTQTPKHLITATGQRVTLRCSPRSGDLSVYWYQQSLDQGLQFLIQYYNGEERAKGNILERFSAQQFPDLHSELNLSSLELGDSALYFCASSARGGLTGTDTQYFGPGTRLTVL.